The next 14 T cell receptor beta chains were all read from a single sample in a study of blood T cells in healthy people across ages. A second PCR, run for roughly 7 to 12 cycles, used a sample-barcoded 5' primer plus a J-beta primer mix. One entry per CDR3 protein, called by TCRdb with MiXCR from the 5' RACE reads. The sample lists about 1.8 million distinct CDR3 sequences; just under 50% were seen once. The sequencing input was blood. The receptor source for this set is a middle-aged woman in good health.

This chain joins TRBV29-1 and TRBJ1-6; unclear D gene. This CDR3 is built from 13 residues. Germline CDR1 is SQVTM and CDR2 is ANQGSEA. V lost 4 bases, J lost 7 bases, and 11 bases lay in between. This CDR3 is CSVAEGNNSPLHF. CDR3 sequence (DNA): TGCAGCGTTGCCGAGGGAAACAATTCACCCCTCCACTTT.

Only a few counts were recorded for this clonotype. CDR3 sequence: CASSGRGLNYGYTF. The DNA of the CDR3 is TGTGCCAGCAGTGGTCGGGGCCTTAACTATGGCTACACCTTC. This chain links TRBV6-1 with TRBJ1-2; D might be TRBD1 (5 bases). The germline V and J ends were trimmed by 4 bases and 1 base, with 10 bases remaining between them. The V gene's germline CDR1 is MNHNS and CDR2 SASEGT. There are 14 residues in the CDR3.

The V gene is TRBV5-1, the J gene TRBJ2-1, with no clear D. The germline V gene encodes CDR1 SGHRS and CDR2 YFSETQ. Trimming stripped 0 bases from V and 12 bases from J, with 10 bases between. CDR3 length: 12 residues. CDR3 sequence (DNA): TGCGCCAGCAGCTTGGATCGCTTCAGGCAGTTCTTC. It is translated as CASSLDRFRQFF.

J is TRBJ1-6 and V is TRBV4-2, with D possibly being TRBD1 (5 bases). The germline V gene encodes CDR1 LGHNA and CDR2 YNFKEQ. The CDR3 runs to 16 residues. Trimming removed 0 bases from V and 9 bases from J, with 15 bases in between. The CDR3 DNA follows: TGTGCCAGCAGCCAAGATGGCACGGGCAGGGCTTCACCCCTCCACTTT. The encoded protein is CASSQDGTGRASPLHF.

With regard to this clonotype: The junction shows a germline mismatch at one end, possibly a read error. The chain links TRBV14 to TRBJ1-4; 7 positions agree with TRBD1. The CDR3 sequence is 15 residues long. Per germline, CDR1 SGHDN and CDR2 FVKESK. The CDR3 region has the DNA TGTGCCAGCAGCCCGACAGGGTGGGGAAATGAAGAACTGTTTTTT. It translates to CASSPTGWGNEELFF.

The chain has TRBV6-6 and TRBJ2-3, with 7 bases fitting TRBD2. CDR3 length equals 15 residues. The V and J ends lost 5 bases and 2 bases, in that order; junction bases with no gene match: 7. Per germline, CDR1 MNHNY and CDR2 SVGAGI (reference sequence). CDR3 loop: CASSKSGTNTDTQYF. The CDR3 nucleotides read TGTGCCAGCAGTAAATCCGGGACTAACACAGATACGCAGTATTTT.

In its sample, this clonotype was seen a few times. V and J are TRBV7-2 and TRBJ2-7; TRBD2 is a possible D gene (5 bases). The CDR3 covers 15 residues. Germline CDR1 and CDR2: SGHTA and FQGNSA. The V end was cut by 1 base, the J end by 0 bases, with 10 bases between. The CDR3: CASSLELAPSYEQYF. CDR3 DNA: TGTGCCAGCAGCTTAGAGCTAGCACCCTCCTACGAGCAGTACTTC. Complete variable domain (other parts from reference TRBV7-2 and TRBJ2-7): GAGVSQSPSNKVTEKGKDVELRCDPISGHTALYWYRQSLGQGLEFLIYFQGNSAPDKSGLPSDRFSAERTGGSVSTLTIQRTQQEDSAVYLCASSLELAPSYEQYFGPGTRLTVT.

The CDR3 region is CASSLPGTTQETQYF. CDR3 DNA: TGTGCCAGCAGCCTACCCGGGACTACTCAAGAGACCCAGTACTTC. The chain carries TRBV5-6 and TRBJ2-4; 7 bases align to TRBD2. The J call may be incorrect, as the DNA end agrees better with TRBJ2-5. CDR1 and CDR2 (germline): SGHDT, YYEEEE. This CDR3 contains 15 residues.

The table lists this clonotype with a few counts. This chain links TRBV5-1 with TRBJ1-2, with 7 bases matching TRBD1. V gave up 0 bases and J gave up 5 bases; unmatched junction bases: 10. This CDR3 is 16 amino acids long. Germline V CDR1 and CDR2: SGHRS, YFSETQ. As DNA, the CDR3 is TGCGCCAGCAGCTTGGACGAGGGACAGCCGATTTATGGCTACACCTTC. Amino acid sequence: CASSLDEGQPIYGYTF. Filled out from reference TRBV5-1 and TRBJ1-2, the complete variable domain reads KAGVTQTPRYLIKTRGQQVTLSCSPISGHRSVSWYQQTPGQGLQFLFEYFSETQRNKGNFPGRFSGRQFSNSRSEMNVSTLELGDSALYLCASSLDEGQPIYGYTFGSGTRLTVV.

The chain is built from TRBV25-1 and TRBJ1-2, with unresolved D. There are 13 residues in the CDR3. Germline V lookup: CDR1 MGHDK, CDR2 SYGVNS. Trimming cost V 2 bases and J 4 bases, with 8 bases left between them. The CDR3 is CASSEGVIYGYTF. In nucleotides, the CDR3 is TGTGCCAGCAGTGAAGGGGTAATCTATGGCTACACCTTC.

The chain links TRBV2 to TRBJ2-7; D is unresolved. The CDR3 runs to 15 residues. Looked up from germline, CDR1 is SNHLY and CDR2 is FYNNEI. Trimming took 1 base from V and 5 from J, leaving 15 bases between them. The CDR3 coding sequence is TGTGCCAGCAGTGAAGGGTCCAGTCTCGTGCACGAGCAGTACTTC. Its protein is CASSEGSSLVHEQYF.

The rearrangement links TRBV11-2 to TRBJ1-4, with no clear D. The CDR3 runs to 16 residues. Deletions cut 0 bases from V and 5 bases from J, with 13 bases between. In germline, CDR1 is SGHAT, CDR2 FQNNGV. As DNA, the CDR3 is TGTGCCAGCAGCTTAGAGCCTTGGCAGGAAAATGAAAAACTGTTTTTT. It yields the protein CASSLEPWQENEKLFF.

This chain connects TRBV29-1 to TRBJ1-5; 7 nucleotides match TRBD1. V shed 4 bases, J shed 7 bases, and the junction held 4 bases outside the gene matches. Germline V gives CDR1 SQVTM, CDR2 ANQGSEA. The CDR3 spans 12 residues. The DNA for the CDR3 is TGCAGCGTTGCCAGGACAGGCCAGCCCCAGCATTTT. Translating it yields CSVARTGQPQHF.

The gene calls are TRBV27 and TRBJ1-5; D is uncertain. Germline values: CDR1 MNHEY, CDR2 SMNVEV (reference sequence). This CDR3 region has 17 residues. Trimming removed 5 bases from V and 0 bases from J, with 17 bases in between. The CDR3 here is CASSPLPRSYSNQPQHF. For the CDR3, the DNA is TGTGCCAGCAGTCCTCTCCCTCGGAGTTATAGCAATCAGCCCCAGCATTTT.